The 6 T cell receptor beta chains reported below all come from one sample, sequenced in a study of cytomegalovirus exposure and HLA in healthy donors. The PCR had 60 Vbeta and 13 Jbeta primers. Measured with immunoSEQ multiplex PCR; TCRdb has only the in-frame clones, and not every one. Of 150,000 or so clones in the sample, roughly 75% were seen once. The sample comprised PBMCs. The receptors come from a man aged 35 to 55 in good health and CMV-seronegative.

The V and J genes are TRBV5-8 and TRBJ2-3, with 12 positions matching TRBD1. V lost 2 bases, J lost 3 bases, and 7 bases stayed unmatched. The germline CDR1 and CDR2 sequences are SGHTS and YDEGEE. The length of the CDR3 is 17 residues. DNA of the CDR3: TGTGCCAGCAGCTTCCGCCCGGGACAGGGGGCTACAGATACGCAGTATTTT. This sequence encodes CASSFRPGQGATDTQYF.

The rearrangement joins TRBV19 to TRBJ2-6; D remains unclear. V was clipped by 3 bases and J by 0 bases, with 9 bases between them. The germline V gene has CDR1 LNHDA and CDR2 SQIVND (reference sequence). The CDR3 length is 16 residues. CDR3 region: CASSIGVSSGANVLTF. CDR3 nucleotide sequence: TGTGCCAGTAGTATTGGTGTTAGCTCTGGGGCCAACGTCCTGACTTTC.

This clone was recorded a few times. The chain recombines TRBV7-6 with TRBJ1-4; D is undetermined. The germline V gene has CDR1 SGHVS and CDR2 FNYEAQ. V shed 5 bases and J shed 10 bases, with 11 bases lying between them. This CDR3 contains 12 residues. The CDR3 is CASSDESGKLFF. As DNA, the CDR3 is TGTGCCAGCAGCGATGAATCGGGAAAACTGTTTTTT.

The genes are TRBV5-4 and TRBJ2-1, with 8 bases identical to TRBD1. This CDR3 comprises 16 residues. V lost 3 bases to trimming and J lost 5 bases; unmatched junction nucleotides: 10. Germline V CDR1 and CDR2: SGHNT, YYREEE (reference sequence). The CDR3 sequence is CASSWKDRVLDNEQFF. The CDR3 region has the DNA TGTGCCAGCAGCTGGAAGGACAGGGTGTTGGACAATGAGCAGTTCTTC.

The gene calls are TRBV27 and TRBJ2-1; 9 nucleotides agree with TRBD1. Per the germline V gene, CDR1 is MNHEY and CDR2 is SMNVEV (reference sequence). After removal of 5 bases from V and 10 bases from J, the junction contained 9 bases not matched to a gene. There are 14 residues in the CDR3. CDR3 protein: CASSAPGQGREQFF. CDR3 nucleotides: TGTGCCAGCAGTGCGCCGGGACAGGGTCGGGAGCAGTTCTTC.

The CDR3 protein is CASSYGGSGANVLTF. The CDR3 DNA reads as TGTGCCAGCAGTTACGGAGGCTCTGGGGCCAACGTCCTGACTTTC. The chain carries TRBV6-5 and TRBJ2-6; perhaps TRBD2 as D (5 bases). The germline V gene has CDR1 MNHEY and CDR2 SVGAGI. The CDR3 spans 15 residues. The V end lost 2 bases, the J end lost 0 bases, and 5 bases lay between the germline ends.